This T cell receptor (beta chain) is from a study of spatial heterogeneity in lung cancer. General study results and limits: Tracking of tumor mutation counts was seen in expanded intratumoral alpha and beta TCR counts.

The CDR3 runs 13 residues. Germline V gene data show CDR1 as SGHRS and CDR2 as YFSETQ. V was cut by 0 bases and J by 5 bases, with 3 bases left in between. Points on this clonotype: Its antigen is not known.

Time point described: sample taken at primary tumor resection. TCRdb called the 5' RACE reads again in MiXCR, with one record for every CDR3 protein. The sample records roughly 5,000 distinct CDR3 sequences, around 15% being singletons. Source: lung tumor tissue, taken at surgery. The chain links TRBV5-1 to TRBJ1-6; D uncertain. The source of this sequence is a female donor with early-stage non-small cell lung cancer. CDR3 loop: CASSLGDNSPLHF. In DNA, the CDR3 is TGCGCCAGCAGCTTGGGGGATAATTCACCCCTCCACTTT. Together with reference TRBV5-1 and TRBJ1-6, the CDR3 gives the full variable domain: KAGVTQTPRYLIKTRGQQVTLSCSPISGHRSVSWYQQTPGQGLQFLFEYFSETQRNKGNFPGRFSGRQFSNSRSEMNVSTLELGDSALYLCASSLGDNSPLHFGNGTRLTVT.